Listed below are T cell receptor beta chains from one sample, sequenced in a study of blood T cell repertoires in COVID-19. Some clones are missing from TCRdb's copy, which holds only in-frame ones; the method was immunoSEQ multiplex PCR. The table records 250,000 or so clones, roughly 80% of them present only once. The sample comprised peripheral blood. These receptors were taken from a man in his 60s with acute or convalescent COVID-19. Each CDR3 is given with its conserved first and last residue. The D gene is left open where the match is weak. Size is stated for part of the rows, as once, few or many counts, or as a class when the clone is expanded.

d_gene	v_gene	abundance	j_gene	CDR3aa	CDR3nt
.	TRBV7-9	.	TRBJ2-2	CASSLAGRPAGELFF	TGTGCCAGCAGCTTAGCGGGCAGACCCGCCGGGGAGCTGTTTTTT
TRBD1	TRBV2	.	TRBJ2-5	CASRDRGLFEETQYF	TGTGCCAGCAGGGACAGGGGGCTTTTCGAAGAGACCCAGTACTTC
TRBD2	TRBV19	.	TRBJ2-5	CASSILTSGSETQYF	TGTGCCAGTAGTATTCTTACTAGCGGGAGTGAGACCCAGTACTTC
TRBD2	TRBV7-2	.	TRBJ2-7	CASSHESGRTGGEQYF	TGTGCCAGCAGCCACGAGAGCGGGAGGACTGGGGGGGAGCAGTACTTC
TRBD1	TRBV27	.	TRBJ1-4	CASSPQGSGKLFF	TGTGCCAGCAGCCCACAGGGGTCCGGAAAACTGTTTTTT
TRBD2	TRBV7-2	.	TRBJ2-5	CASSTRTSKTQYF	TGTGCCAGCAGCACCCGGACTAGCAAGACCCAGTACTTC
.	TRBV18	.	TRBJ2-1	CASSKEGNSYNEQFF	TGTGCCAGCTCAAAGGAGGGGAACTCCTACAATGAGCAGTTCTTC
TRBD1	TRBV7-9	.	TRBJ2-2	CASSRQGGTGELFF	TGTGCCAGCAGCCGACAGGGGGGCACCGGGGAGCTGTTTTTT
.	TRBV5-8	.	TRBJ1-2	CASSFPSTDLYGYTF	TGTGCCAGCAGCTTTCCGTCGACAGACCTCTATGGCTACACCTTC
.	TRBV10-3	.	TRBJ1-2	CAISHIDEGYGYTF	TGTGCCATCAGCCACATAGACGAGGGCTATGGCTACACCTTC
TRBD2	TRBV2	.	TRBJ2-7	CASIILAGGPPEQYF	TGTGCCAGCATTATACTAGCGGGAGGACCCCCCGAGCAGTACTTC
.	TRBV19	once	TRBJ1-4	CASSIDPSRTNEKLFF	TGTGCCAGTAGTATAGATCCCTCGAGAACTAATGAAAAACTGTTTTTT
TRBD1	TRBV6-4	.	TRBJ2-2	CASSDRGLNTGELFF	TGTGCCAGCAGTGACAGGGGGCTGAACACCGGGGAGCTGTTTTTT
TRBD1	TRBV3-1/TRBV3-2	.	TRBJ2-7	CASSQTTGLSYEQYF	TGTGCCAGCAGCCAAACGACAGGGCTCTCATACGAGCAGTACTTC
TRBD2	TRBV7-9	.	TRBJ2-5	CASSLISGGAYETQYF	TGTGCCAGCAGCTTAATCAGCGGGGGGGCATATGAGACCCAGTACTTC
.	TRBV27	.	TRBJ1-2	CASSGPERGGYGYTF	TGTGCCAGCAGTGGCCCGGAACGGGGAGGCTACGGCTACACCTTC
TRBD1	TRBV4-1	.	TRBJ2-7	CASSQPTGIPYEQYF	TGCGCCAGCAGCCAACCGACAGGGATCCCCTACGAGCAGTACTTC